A single sample is the source of the 5 T cell receptor beta chains below, sequenced in a study of prognosis after radiotherapy for stage I lung cancer. From genomic DNA, two-round multiplex PCR was used to amplify TCR beta CDR3. The first round of PCR was done with primers that matched each TRBV and TRBJ gene. TCRdb re-called the multiplex PCR reads through MiXCR, storing one row per CDR3 protein. The repertoire holds about 17,000 distinct CDR3 sequences, with approximately 15% as singletons. Here the sequenced sample was PBMCs, taken before or after stereotactic body radiation therapy (not recorded which). The receptors shown here come from a donor aged 50 or older with non-small cell lung cancer.

This clonotype was seen at least ten times. This chain connects TRBV28 to TRBJ2-5; D remains ambiguous. The germline V gene has CDR1 MDHEN and CDR2 SYDVKM. CDR3 length equals 13 residues. V shed 3 bases and J shed 4 bases, with 9 bases lying between them. The CDR3 sequence is CASSLPERETQYF. CDR3 in DNA: TGTGCCAGCAGTTTGCCAGAACGAGAGACCCAGTACTTC.

This clonotype was seen at least ten times. The chain employs TRBV7-6 and TRBJ1-1; D gene unclear. V lost 1 base and J 1 base, leaving 13 bases between the germline ends. The CDR3 contains 16 residues. CDR1 and CDR2 from the germline V gene are SGHVS and FNYEAQ. The CDR3 DNA follows: TGTGCCAGCAGCTTAGTATCGGCAGGCTGGAACACTGAAGCTTTCTTT. Its protein is CASSLVSAGWNTEAFF.

This clonotype was picked up many times. The chain joins TRBV28 to TRBJ2-5; TRBD2 is a possible D gene (5 bases). This CDR3 has 11 residues. Germline V lookup: CDR1 MDHEN, CDR2 SYDVKM. V lost 6 bases to trimming and J lost 7 bases, with 9 bases between them. In DNA form, the CDR3 reads TGTGCCAGCAGCTCCACTAGGACCCAGTACTTC. This sequence encodes CASSSTRTQYF.

This clonotype appeared many times. This chain connects TRBV6-1 to TRBJ1-4; D unclear. The length of the CDR3 is 12 residues. The germline CDR1 and CDR2 sequences are MNHNS and SASEGT. V dropped 9 bases and J dropped 4 bases, with 9 bases sitting between them. The CDR3 DNA reads TGTGCCAGTGGACGGTTTAATGAAAAACTGTTTTTT. Its translation: CASGRFNEKLFF.

About this clonotype: This clone may be a read error of a much larger clone one base away. The chain joins TRBV7-3 to TRBJ1-1, with D possibly being TRBD1 (6 bases). This CDR3 has 13 residues. Germline V gene data show CDR1 as SGHTA and CDR2 as FQGTGA. Written as DNA, the CDR3 is TGTGCCAGCCGGAAAAGGGGGGACACTGAAGCTTCCTTT. This sequence encodes CASRKRGDTEASF.